This T cell receptor beta chain was sequenced for a study of blood T cells in healthy people across ages. The germline gives CDR1 ENHRY, CDR2 SYGVKD. The length of the CDR3 is 14 residues. Trimming pared 4 bases from V and 3 bases from J, leaving 12 bases between. PCR was performed a second time for about 6 to 11 cycles using a sample-barcoded 5' primer and a J-beta primer mix. Researchers report that each sample yielded at least 2.5 million CDR3-containing paired-end reads. TCRdb passed the 5' RACE reads through MiXCR, listing each CDR3 protein once. This sample has about 1 million distinct CDR3 sequences; around 43% occur once, and the top ten carry approximately 20%.

The chain recombines TRBV10-3 with TRBJ2-5; possibly TRBD1 for D (5 bases). This clonotype was obtained from a woman aged 55-69 years in good health. The specimen sequenced was blood. CDR3 nucleotides: TGTGCCATCAGTGCCTGGGGCCCCAAAGAGACCCAGTACTTC. Protein product: CAISAWGPKETQYF.